This T cell receptor delta chain stems from a study of human gamma delta and Vdelta1 T cells. CDR3 length equals 16 residues. CDR1 TSWWSYY and CDR2 QGS come from the germline V gene. V was pared by 4 bases and J by 2 bases, with 10 bases of the junction left unmatched. TCRdb reapplied CATT to the PCR reads. The sample lists roughly 13,000 delta-chain clones, around 50% occurring once. On this clone itself: The target antigen is unknown.

This clonotype was sampled from a human donor in good health. V usage is TRDV1 and J usage is TRDJ1, with TRDD2 matching over 7 bases. Material: Vdelta1 gamma-delta T cells from blood grown in culture (DOT cells). The chain's CDR3 is CALGGPSSAPTDKLIF. The CDR3 DNA follows: TGTGCTCTTGGGGGCCCTTCCTCCGCCCCTACCGATAAACTCATCTTT.